This T cell receptor beta chain is from a study of T cell responses to AZD1222 COVID-19 vaccine. Study-wide points: Two AZD1222 doses significantly raised spike-specific TCR breadth and depth over controls. Donors, mostly white British, included more females; clonal diversity was possibly underestimated. Researchers took repertoire samples only after the peak T cell response had come.

Both about-4-week and about-12-week second-dose recipients were combined. Libraries were prepared by immunoSEQ multiplex PCR; TCRdb keeps only in-frame clonotypes and omits some of them. The table lists around 130,000 clones, roughly nine tenths of them singletons. About this clone: Its target is not known.

The V gene lost 5 bases and the J gene lost 0 bases, with 10 bases spanning the gap. In germline, CDR1 is KGHSH, CDR2 LQKENI. The CDR3 covers 14 residues. This sequence originates from an adult who received the AZD1222 COVID-19 vaccine. The specimen was peripheral blood, collected 28 days after the second AZD1222 dose. The rearrangement joins TRBV18 to TRBJ1-1; no clear D. This chain's CDR3 is CASSWDNMNTEAFF. The CDR3 DNA reads TGTGCCAGCTCATGGGATAATATGAACACTGAAGCTTTCTTT.